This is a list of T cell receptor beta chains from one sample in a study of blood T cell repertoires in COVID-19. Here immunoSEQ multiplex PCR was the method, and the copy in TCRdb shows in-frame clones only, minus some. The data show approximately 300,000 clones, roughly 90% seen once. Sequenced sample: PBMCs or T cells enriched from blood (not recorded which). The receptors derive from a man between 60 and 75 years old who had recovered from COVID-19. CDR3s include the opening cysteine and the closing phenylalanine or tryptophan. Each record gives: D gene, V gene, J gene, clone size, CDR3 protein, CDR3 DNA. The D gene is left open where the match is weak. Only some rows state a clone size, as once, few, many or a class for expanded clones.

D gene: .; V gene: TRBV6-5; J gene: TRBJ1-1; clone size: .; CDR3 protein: CASSYSRGTEAFF; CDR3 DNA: TGTGCCAGCAGTTACTCTCGGGGGACTGAAGCTTTCTTT
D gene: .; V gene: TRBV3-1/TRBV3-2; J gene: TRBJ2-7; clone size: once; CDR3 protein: CASSQDQREQYF; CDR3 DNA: TGTGCCAGCAGCCAAGATCAGAGGGAGCAGTACTTC
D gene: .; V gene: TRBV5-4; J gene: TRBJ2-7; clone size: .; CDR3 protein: CASSLIAKSYEQYF; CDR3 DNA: TGTGCCAGCAGCTTGATAGCGAAGTCCTACGAGCAGTACTTC
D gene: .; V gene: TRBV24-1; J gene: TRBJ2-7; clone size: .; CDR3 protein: CATPNREEQYF; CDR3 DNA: TGTGCCACCCCGAACAGGGAAGAGCAGTACTTC
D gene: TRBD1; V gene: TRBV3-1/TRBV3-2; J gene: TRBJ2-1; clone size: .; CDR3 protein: CASSQDFWDRGAEQFF; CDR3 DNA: TGTGCCAGCAGCCAAGACTTTTGGGACAGGGGGGCTGAGCAGTTCTTC
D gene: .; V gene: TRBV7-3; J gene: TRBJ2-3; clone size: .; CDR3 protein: CASSSGQGGTDTQYF; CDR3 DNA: TGTGCCAGCAGCTCTGGGCAGGGCGGAACAGATACGCAGTATTTT
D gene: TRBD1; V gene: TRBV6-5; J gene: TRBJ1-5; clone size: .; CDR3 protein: CASRQGADNQPQHF; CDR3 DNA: TGTGCCAGCCGACAGGGGGCGGATAATCAGCCCCAGCATTTT
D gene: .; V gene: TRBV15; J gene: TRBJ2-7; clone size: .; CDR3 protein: CATSRDFDSYYSYEQYF; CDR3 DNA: TGTGCCACCAGCAGAGATTTTGACAGCTATTACTCCTACGAGCAGTACTTC
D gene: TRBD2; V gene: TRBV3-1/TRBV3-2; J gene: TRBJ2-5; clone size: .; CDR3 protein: CASSQDPGGPETQYF; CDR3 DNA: TGTGCCAGCAGCCAAGATCCGGGAGGGCCAGAGACCCAGTACTTC
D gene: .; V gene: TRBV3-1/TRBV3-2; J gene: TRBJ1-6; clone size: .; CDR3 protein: CASSQDVRGVIHF; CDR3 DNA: TGTGCCAGCAGCCAAGATGTCAGGGGCGTTATCCACTTT
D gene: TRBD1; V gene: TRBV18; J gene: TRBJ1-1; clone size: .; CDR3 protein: CASSPDRAREAFF; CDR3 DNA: TGTGCCAGCTCACCAGACAGGGCGAGGGAAGCTTTCTTT
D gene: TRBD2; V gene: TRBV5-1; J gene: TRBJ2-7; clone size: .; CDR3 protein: CASSLWTSGRAETYEQYF; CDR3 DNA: TGCGCCAGCAGCTTATGGACTAGCGGGAGGGCGGAAACCTACGAGCAGTACTTC
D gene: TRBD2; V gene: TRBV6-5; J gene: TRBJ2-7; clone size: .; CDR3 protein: CASSYLRASGRQQYF; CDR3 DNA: TGTGCCAGCAGTTACTTGAGGGCTAGCGGGAGGCAGCAGTACTTC